These 16 T cell receptor beta chains were sequenced from one sample in a study of blood T cell repertoires in COVID-19. Libraries were prepared by immunoSEQ multiplex PCR; TCRdb keeps only in-frame clonotypes and omits some of them. Seen here are 250,000 to 300,000 clones, more than 65% observed once, and the top ten hold about 3%. Specimen: PBMCs or T cells enriched from blood (not recorded which). The receptors come from a man aged 50 to 59 who had recovered from COVID-19.

The chain uses TRBV6-5 and TRBJ2-7; the D gene is possibly TRBD2 (6 bases). The germline gives CDR1 MNHEY, CDR2 SVGAGI. The CDR3 length is 13 residues. V was trimmed by 8 bases and J by 0 bases, leaving 11 bases between them. CDR3 region: CASGGLNSYEQYF. CDR3 DNA: TGTGCCAGCGGGGGACTCAACTCCTACGAGCAGTACTTC.

The rearrangement joins TRBV4-1 to TRBJ1-5; the D is unclear. Germline V gene lookup returns CDR1 MGHRA and CDR2 YSYEKL. V was cut by 4 bases and J by 7 bases, with 17 bases left in between. The CDR3 extends over 15 amino acids. The CDR3 DNA is TGCGCCAGCAGCCCAAAAGGGCCGCCGGGGCAGCCCCAGCATTTT. It translates to CASSPKGPPGQPQHF.

The chain links TRBV6-5 to TRBJ2-5; D is ambiguous. The V gene's germline CDR1 is MNHEY and CDR2 SVGAGI. The CDR3 consists of 12 residues. V was trimmed by 5 bases and J by 4 bases, leaving 8 bases between them. DNA of the CDR3: TGTGCCAGCAGTCGCGGTCGAGAGACCCAGTACTTC. It is translated as CASSRGRETQYF.

The CDR3 protein is CASSFNDPSSETQYF. Here the CDR3 DNA reads TGCGCCAGCAGTTTCAACGATCCCAGTTCGGAGACCCAGTACTTC. J is TRBJ2-5 and V is TRBV5-1; D is unresolved. The CDR3 is made up of 15 amino acids. Trimming stripped 5 bases from V and 5 bases from J, with 19 bases between. CDR1 and CDR2 from the germline V gene are SGHRS and YFSETQ.

The genes are TRBV24-1 and TRBJ2-7; 8 nucleotides line up with TRBD1. Germline V gives CDR1 KGHDR, CDR2 SFDVKD. This CDR3 is built from 15 residues. V was pared by 9 bases and J by 3 bases, with 12 bases of the junction left unmatched. The CDR3 nucleotides are TGTGCCACCCAACCAGGGGGCGCGGCCAGCTACGAGCAGTACTTC. Translation gives CATQPGGAASYEQYF.

CDR3 residues: CASSQDHRTEAFF. The CDR3 nucleotides are TGTGCCAGCAGCCAAGATCACAGGACTGAAGCTTTCTTT. The genes are TRBV4-2 and TRBJ1-1; possibly TRBD1 for D (5 bases). This CDR3 is 13 amino acids long. Germline assignment: CDR1 LGHNA and CDR2 YNFKEQ. Trimming left V 0 bases short and J 5 bases short, with 7 bases between.

The CDR3 DNA reads TGCGCCAGCGGGGGGAGGACCTCTGGAAACACCATATATTTT. Amino acids: CASGGRTSGNTIYF. This chain links TRBV4-1 with TRBJ1-3; perhaps TRBD1 as D (5 bases). CDR3 length: 14 residues. V lost 8 bases and J lost 0, with 11 bases in between. Germline CDR1 and CDR2: MGHRA and YSYEKL.

The table lists this clone with a few counts. V and J are TRBV7-2 and TRBJ1-6; D possibly corresponds to TRBD1 (6 bases). The CDR3 has 16 amino acids. Germline V gene lookup returns CDR1 SGHTA and CDR2 FQGNSA. V was clipped by 2 bases and J by 1 base, with 9 bases between them. The CDR3 loop reads CASSLQGPSYNSPLHF. The CDR3, as DNA: TGTGCCAGCAGCTTACAGGGGCCGTCCTATAATTCACCCCTCCACTTT. The full variable domain, rest sourced from reference TRBV7-2 and TRBJ1-6, is GAGVSQSPSNKVTEKGKDVELRCDPISGHTALYWYRQSLGQGLEFLIYFQGNSAPDKSGLPSDRFSAERTGGSVSTLTIQRTQQEDSAVYLCASSLQGPSYNSPLHFGNGTRLTVT.

This chain uses TRBV12-3 or TRBV12-4 with TRBJ1-4; D uncertain. The CDR3 sequence is 13 residues long. Between the trimmed V and J ends, which lost 6 bases and 5 bases, there was a span of 10 bases. For the CDR3, the DNA is TGTGCCAGCAGGCAAGACATCAATGAAAAACTGTTTTTT. Encoded protein: CASRQDINEKLFF.

The rearrangement joins TRBV7-2 to TRBJ1-1; 7 bases match TRBD1. The CDR3 is made up of 13 amino acids. CDR1 is SGHTA and CDR2 is FQGNSA in the germline V gene. V lost 5 bases and J lost 4; bases outside the gene matches: 4. The CDR3 nucleotides read TGTGCCAGCAGCCGTGACAGGGTCACTGAAGCTTTCTTT. Translated: CASSRDRVTEAFF.

A few counts support this clone. J is TRBJ1-1 and V is TRBV30; TRBD1 matches at 8 bases. CDR3 size: 13 residues. The junction had 9 bases not matched to a gene; V was cut back by 2 bases and J by 10 bases. Germline V gene lookup returns CDR1 GTSNPN and CDR2 SVGIG (reference sequence). CDR3 nucleotide sequence: TGTGCCTGGAGTATAAGACAGGGGCTGGTAGCTTTCTTT. As protein: CAWSIRQGLVAFF.

This chain connects TRBV19 to TRBJ2-3; 10 bases align to TRBD1. J gave up 3 bases and V 4 bases, and 4 bases lay outside the gene matches. The germline gives CDR1 LNHDA, CDR2 SQIVND (reference sequence). This CDR3 contains 15 residues. The CDR3 region is CASSTGQGQTDTQYF. DNA of the CDR3: TGTGCCAGTAGTACGGGACAGGGGCAAACAGATACGCAGTATTTT.

As regards this clone: Other DNA sequences within the sample encode an identical CDR3. The genes are TRBV5-4 and TRBJ2-2, with TRBD2 matching over 8 bases. The V segment lost 0 bases and the J segment 4 bases; nucleotides outside the gene matches: 2. The CDR3 is made up of 15 amino acids. The germline CDR1 and CDR2 sequences are SGHNT and YYREEE (reference sequence). The CDR3 region has the DNA TGTGCCAGCAGCTTGGGGCTAGCGGGCACCGGGGAGCTGTTTTTT. This sequence encodes CASSLGLAGTGELFF. The full variable domain, with the rest looked up from reference TRBV5-4 and TRBJ2-2, is ETGVTQSPTHLIKTRGQQVTLRCSSQSGHNTVSWYQQALGQGPQFIFQYYREEENGRGNFPPRFSGLQFPNYSSELNVNALELDDSALYLCASSLGLAGTGELFFGEGSRLTVL.

The chain uses TRBV5-1 and TRBJ2-7, with D perhaps TRBD2 (6 bases). Trimming removed 1 base from V and 1 base from J, with 9 bases in between. The germline V gene encodes CDR1 SGHRS and CDR2 YFSETQ. The CDR3 consists of 14 residues. CDR3 DNA sequence: TGCGCCAGCAGCTTGTCTGCGGGGTCCTACGAGCAGTACTTC. Translation: CASSLSAGSYEQYF.

This chain links TRBV29-1 with TRBJ2-2; D may be TRBD2 (5 bases). Germline V gene sequence: CDR1 SQVTM, CDR2 ANQGSEA. The CDR3 spans 11 residues. Between the trimmed V and J ends, which lost 6 bases and 4 bases, there was a span of 6 bases. The CDR3 spells CSVGVTGELFF. As DNA, the CDR3 is TGCAGCGTGGGAGTCACCGGGGAGCTGTTTTTT.

This clone showed up just a few times. This chain uses TRBV11-3 with TRBJ2-7, with a weak D call TRBD1 (6 bases). The V gene lost 3 bases and the J gene lost 2 bases, with 11 bases spanning the gap. The germline V gene has CDR1 SGHNT and CDR2 YENEEA. The CDR3 extends over 14 amino acids. DNA of the CDR3: TGTGCCAGCAGCTTTCAACAGGGTGCCTACGAGCAGTACTTC. It is translated as CASSFQQGAYEQYF.